The next 25 T cell receptor beta chains were all read from a single sample in a study of post-analysis software for immune sequencing data. Study conclusions and caveats: Patients carried roughly 5 TRBV segments more frequently than controls did, and TRBV5-6, TRBV5-1 and TRBV20-1 were among them.

Included in the TCR beta cDNA libraries were unique molecular identifiers. Each CDR3 protein gets one entry after TCRdb re-called the PCR reads with MiXCR. Altogether about 760,000 distinct CDR3 sequences are present, just under 30% being singletons, with the ten largest covering approximately 0.55%. For these TCRs, the target antigens are not known. The sample taken for sequencing was blood. The receptors were sampled from a girl between 10 and 17 years old with multiple sclerosis.

The rearrangement uses TRBV7-2 and TRBJ2-7; TRBD2 aligns across 9 bases. J gave up 2 bases and V 6 bases, and 8 bases lay outside the gene matches. The CDR3 is made up of 15 amino acids. Per germline, CDR1 SGHTA and CDR2 FQGNSA. CDR3 in amino acids: CASSKGTSLTYEQYF. The CDR3 coding sequence is TGTGCCAGCAGTAAGGGGACTAGCTTGACCTACGAGCAGTACTTC.

This chain connects TRBV4-2 to TRBJ1-2; 10 bases fit TRBD1. The CDR3 contains 14 residues. V shed 3 bases and J 4 bases; nucleotides not matched to a gene: 2. Germline lookup yields CDR1 LGHNA and CDR2 YNFKEQ. This CDR3 reads CASSQGDRGYGYTF. The DNA for the CDR3 is TGTGCCAGCAGCCAGGGGGACAGGGGCTATGGCTACACCTTC.

The V gene is TRBV29-1, the J gene TRBJ2-5; no clear D. This CDR3 has 15 residues. Per germline, CDR1 SQVTM and CDR2 ANQGSEA. V lost 2 bases and J lost 5, with 18 bases in between. The CDR3 spells CSVEPRAVSTETQYF. CDR3 nucleotides: TGCAGCGTTGAACCCCGGGCCGTGAGTACGGAGACCCAGTACTTC.

V and J are TRBV28 and TRBJ2-1; a weak D match, TRBD2 (5 bases). CDR1 MDHEN and CDR2 SYDVKM come from the germline V gene. This CDR3 is 13 amino acids long. The V gene lost 3 bases and the J gene lost 5 bases, with 8 bases spanning the gap. The chain's CDR3 is CASSFGIHNEQFF. The CDR3, as DNA: TGTGCCAGCAGTTTCGGGATTCACAATGAGCAGTTCTTC.

J is TRBJ2-5 and V is TRBV5-1, with D tentatively TRBD1 or TRBD2 (5 bases each). V shed 2 bases and J shed 5 bases, with 16 bases lying between them. CDR1 and CDR2 (germline): SGHRS, YFSETQ. The CDR3 runs 15 residues. The CDR3 loop is CASSLGTVSSETQYF. In DNA, the CDR3 is TGCGCCAGCAGCTTAGGGACGGTTTCGAGTGAGACCCAGTACTTC. Together with reference TRBV5-1 and TRBJ2-5, the CDR3 gives the full variable domain: KAGVTQTPRYLIKTRGQQVTLSCSPISGHRSVSWYQQTPGQGLQFLFEYFSETQRNKGNFPGRFSGRQFSNSRSEMNVSTLELGDSALYLCASSLGTVSSETQYFGPGTRLLVL.

V usage is TRBV12-3 or TRBV12-4 and J usage is TRBJ1-1; TRBD1 matches at 8 bases. The length of the CDR3 is 18 residues. Losses at the gene ends were 6 bases for V and 1 base for J; bases not matched to a gene: 16. The CDR3 nucleotides read TGTGCCAGCAGGGGGGGACAGGCAGGGCAACAGGGGAACACTGAAGCTTTCTTT. It yields the protein CASRGGQAGQQGNTEAFF.

This chain uses TRBV29-1 with TRBJ1-1; possible D gene TRBD1, 5 bases. V shed 5 bases and J shed 5 bases, with 15 bases lying between them. The CDR3 has 13 amino acids. CDR1 is SQVTM and CDR2 is ANQGSEA in the germline V gene. The CDR3 loop is CSVTPGSGTEAFF. CDR3 coding DNA: TGCAGCGTTACCCCAGGGTCGGGAACTGAAGCTTTCTTT.

This clonotype was observed many times. The gene calls are TRBV20-1 and TRBJ2-5; D not certain. The CDR3 has 12 residues. Trimming took off 1 base at V and 4 bases at J, with 7 bases between the two ends. Germline values: CDR1 DFQATT, CDR2 SNEGSKA (reference sequence). The CDR3 sequence: CSARGTGETQYF. CDR3 sequence (DNA): TGCAGTGCTAGAGGGACCGGAGAGACCCAGTACTTC.

J is TRBJ1-5 and V is TRBV7-2; the D is unclear. Germline CDR1 SGHTA, CDR2 FQGNSA. This CDR3 is 15 amino acids long. Trimming shortened V by 1 base and J by 2 bases, and 9 bases separated the two germline ends. CDR3 sequence reads: CASSLVPEGNQPQHF. The CDR3 bases are TGTGCCAGCAGCTTAGTCCCAGAAGGCAATCAGCCCCAGCATTTT.

The chain links TRBV7-9 to TRBJ2-1; D not resolved. This CDR3 has 16 residues. Germline-derived CDR1 and CDR2 are SEHNR and FQNEAQ (reference sequence). V lost 5 bases, J lost 2 bases, and 16 bases lay in between. In DNA form, the CDR3 reads TGTGCCAGCAGCCCCCGCCTGACTGGCGCCTACAATGAGCAGTTCTTC. Residues: CASSPRLTGAYNEQFF. Drawing the rest from reference TRBV7-9 and TRBJ2-1, the complete variable domain is DTGVSQNPRHKITKRGQNVTFRCDPISEHNRLYWYRQTLGQGPEFLTYFQNEAQLEKSRLLSDRFSAERPKGSFSTLEIQRTEQGDSAMYLCASSPRLTGAYNEQFFGPGTRLTVL.

This chain joins TRBV20-1 and TRBJ1-2; 9 bases map to TRBD1. Germline lookup yields CDR1 DFQATT and CDR2 SNEGSKA (reference sequence). This CDR3 comprises 15 residues. Trimming cost V 7 bases and J 8 bases; bases outside gene matches: 17. The DNA for the CDR3 is TGCAGTGGCCGCGCCGGGACAGGGACCGCTCGGGGCTACACCTTC. Translated, it gives CSGRAGTGTARGYTF.

The V and J genes are TRBV5-1 and TRBJ2-7; 9 nucleotides line up with TRBD2. Losses at the gene ends were 5 bases for V and 2 bases for J; bases not matched to a gene: 5. The germline gives CDR1 SGHRS, CDR2 YFSETQ. The CDR3 runs to 14 residues. CDR3 nucleotide sequence: TGCGCCAGCAGACTAGCGGGTATCGCCTACGAGCAGTACTTC. As protein: CASRLAGIAYEQYF. Filled out from reference TRBV5-1 and TRBJ2-7, the complete variable domain reads KAGVTQTPRYLIKTRGQQVTLSCSPISGHRSVSWYQQTPGQGLQFLFEYFSETQRNKGNFPGRFSGRQFSNSRSEMNVSTLELGDSALYLCASRLAGIAYEQYFGPGTRLTVT.

The V gene is TRBV12-3 or TRBV12-4, the J gene TRBJ1-1; D gene unclear. The CDR3 consists of 12 residues. V was clipped by 6 bases and J by 6 bases, with 11 bases between them. For the CDR3, the DNA is TGTGCCAGCAGCACGTGGGGTTCTGAAGCTTTCTTT. Its translation is CASSTWGSEAFF.

This clonotype was picked up a small number of times. V is TRBV4-2 and J is TRBJ1-2; 7 bases line up with TRBD1. Germline lookup yields CDR1 LGHNA and CDR2 YNFKEQ. V trimming: 3 bases; J trimming: 8 bases; junction bases outside the gene matches: 9. The CDR3 is made up of 14 amino acids. CDR3 bases: TGTGCCAGCAGCCAGGAACAGGGGTCGGGCGGCTACACCTTC. Protein product: CASSQEQGSGGYTF.

The chain is built from TRBV29-1 and TRBJ2-5; TRBD1 matches at 7 bases. The germline CDR1 and CDR2 sequences are SQVTM and ANQGSEA. This CDR3 spans 15 amino acids. Trimming at V came to 7 bases and at J to 11 bases, leaving 22 bases not matched to a gene. The chain's CDR3 is CSGARGPGSYNEQYF. In DNA, the CDR3 is TGCAGCGGAGCTAGGGGGCCCGGCTCCTACAATGAGCAGTACTTC.

This rearrangement joins TRBV5-1 to TRBJ2-1, with 10 bases lining up with TRBD2. Germline values: CDR1 SGHRS, CDR2 YFSETQ. V shed 6 bases, J shed 10 bases, and the junction held 13 bases outside the gene matches. CDR3 length equals 15 residues. The CDR3 sequence is CASTTTSGRAAEQFF. As DNA, the CDR3 is TGCGCCAGCACCACCACCAGCGGGAGGGCCGCCGAGCAGTTCTTC.

This clonotype was observed many times. V is TRBV29-1 and J is TRBJ2-7; TRBD2 agrees at 12 bases. The CDR3 has 13 amino acids. In germline, CDR1 is SQVTM, CDR2 ANQGSEA. Trimming cost V 6 bases and J 6 bases; bases outside gene matches: 6. CDR3 protein: CSVRLAGEGEQYF. CDR3 coding DNA: TGCAGCGTCCGACTAGCGGGAGAGGGCGAGCAGTACTTC.

The chain carries TRBV5-1 and TRBJ1-1; 7 bases are a match to TRBD1. CDR1 and CDR2 from the germline V gene are SGHRS and YFSETQ. V lost 4 bases and J lost 0; bases outside the gene matches: 15. The length of the CDR3 is 18 residues. The CDR3 DNA reads TGCGCCAGCAGCCTTGGATTACTAGGGACAGCGATGAACACTGAAGCTTTCTTT. Protein sequence: CASSLGLLGTAMNTEAFF.

This clonotype showed up many times. CDR3 sequence (DNA): TGCGCCAGCAGCCAGGGGGGACAGGGAACCTACGAGCAGTACTTC. Translated: CASSQGGQGTYEQYF. This sequence joins TRBV4-3 and TRBJ2-7; TRBD1 matches 9 bases. V lost 3 bases, J lost 2 bases, and 5 bases stayed unmatched. The CDR3 spans 15 residues. Per germline, CDR1 LGHNA and CDR2 YSLEER.

This clonotype was recorded a few times. The V and J genes are TRBV5-1 and TRBJ1-2; a possible D gene is TRBD1 (6 bases). V gave up 3 bases and J gave up 4 bases, with 19 bases separating them. From germline, CDR1 is SGHRS and CDR2 YFSETQ. The CDR3 consists of 16 residues. This chain's CDR3 is CASSSARGAVSYGYTF. CDR3 nucleotide sequence: TGCGCCAGCAGCTCAGCTCGGGGGGCTGTTAGCTATGGCTACACCTTC.

The chain employs TRBV7-9 and TRBJ1-2, with 7 bases identical to TRBD1. V shed 2 bases and J 3 bases; nucleotides not matched to a gene: 6. The CDR3 covers 15 residues. The germline CDR1 and CDR2 sequences are SEHNR and FQNEAQ (reference sequence). The CDR3 DNA sequence: TGTGCCAGCAGCTTATCGGACAGGAGGGACTATGGCTACACCTTC. Residues: CASSLSDRRDYGYTF. The variable domain in full, with the rest retrieved from reference TRBV7-9 and TRBJ1-2, is DTGVSQNPRHKITKRGQNVTFRCDPISEHNRLYWYRQTLGQGPEFLTYFQNEAQLEKSRLLSDRFSAERPKGSFSTLEIQRTEQGDSAMYLCASSLSDRRDYGYTFGSGTRLTVV.

This chain links TRBV4-2 with TRBJ1-6; no clear D. The CDR3 consists of 18 residues. The germline V gene has CDR1 LGHNA and CDR2 YNFKEQ. Trimming took 0 bases from V and 0 from J, leaving 12 bases between them. The CDR3 spells CASSQDPQISSYNSPLHF. CDR3 nucleotide sequence: TGTGCCAGCAGCCAAGATCCTCAGATCAGCTCCTATAATTCACCCCTCCACTTT.

This clonotype turned up a few times. The V gene is TRBV15, the J gene TRBJ2-3, with 9 bases fitting TRBD1. CDR1 LNHNV and CDR2 YYDKDF come from the germline V gene (reference sequence). CDR3 size: 15 residues. J was trimmed by 5 bases and V by 3 bases; bases with no gene match: 6. CDR3 nucleotides: TGTGCCACCAGCAGGGAGGGACAGGGTAGAGATACGCAGTATTTT. Translated, it gives CATSREGQGRDTQYF.

This clonotype was observed a few times. CDR3 in DNA: TGTGCCAGCAGTTGGGACCTTCCTGGGAACACTGAAGCTTTCTTT. It is translated as CASSWDLPGNTEAFF. The V gene is TRBV6-5, the J gene TRBJ1-1, with D possibly matching TRBD1 (5 bases). Between the trimmed V and J ends, which lost 4 bases and 1 base, there was a span of 13 bases. This CDR3 is built from 15 residues. CDR1 and CDR2 (germline): MNHEY, SVGAGI.

The CDR3 sequence is CASSQEGRFGSNQPQHF. CDR3 nucleotides: TGTGCCAGCAGCCAAGAGGGAAGGTTCGGTAGCAATCAGCCCCAGCATTTT. The chain couples TRBV3-1 to TRBJ1-5; D remains unclear. Germline CDR1 and CDR2: LGHDT and YNNKEL (reference sequence). The CDR3 is 17 residues long. V lost 0 bases and J 0 bases, leaving 12 bases between the germline ends.